This passage covers 6 T cell receptor beta chains from one sample sequenced in a study of cytomegalovirus exposure and HLA in healthy donors. The PCR ran on 60 Vbeta and 13 Jbeta primers. The method was immunoSEQ multiplex PCR; TCRdb's version includes in-frame clones alone and lacks a portion of them. The sample records more than 100,000 clones, around 66% being singletons. Material: PBMCs. The source of these receptors is a man between 18 and 29 years old in good health and CMV-seronegative.

In this sample, this clone turned up once. The rearrangement uses TRBV9 and TRBJ2-3, with a possible D match to TRBD1 (6 bases). V lost 1 base and J 4 bases, leaving 10 bases between the germline ends. CDR3 length: 14 residues. The germline V gene encodes CDR1 SGDLS and CDR2 YYNGEE. The CDR3 is CASSVQGTADTQYF. In nucleotides, the CDR3 is TGTGCCAGCAGCGTACAGGGGACCGCAGATACGCAGTATTTT.

The chain joins TRBV4-1 to TRBJ2-1; 11 bases are shared with TRBD1. Germline CDR1 is MGHRA and CDR2 is YSYEKL. The CDR3 has 16 residues. J lost 13 bases, V lost 3 bases, and 14 bases had no gene match. The CDR3: CASSHAPGQGVFNQFF. The CDR3 DNA reads as TGCGCCAGCAGCCACGCTCCGGGACAGGGGGTTTTTAATCAGTTCTTC.

This clone was observed a handful of times. The V call is TRBV29-1, the J call TRBJ2-3; possibly TRBD2 for D (6 bases). V lost 8 bases and J 5 bases, leaving 20 bases between the germline ends. This CDR3 contains 14 residues. Germline lookup yields CDR1 SQVTM and CDR2 ANQGSEA. CDR3 in amino acids: CSTLGGLSEDTQYF. CDR3 coding DNA: TGCAGCACTTTGGGAGGTCTCTCCGAAGATACGCAGTATTTT.

The V call is TRBV4-1, the J call TRBJ2-3; D ambiguous. Germline CDR1 MGHRA, CDR2 YSYEKL. Trimming removed 3 bases from V and 6 bases from J, with 7 bases in between. The CDR3 extends over 12 amino acids. DNA of the CDR3: TGCGCCAGCAGCCATCCCATGGATACGCAGTATTTT. It yields the protein CASSHPMDTQYF.

This clone showed up just once. The same CDR3 is also encoded by other DNA sequences in this sample. This chain links TRBV30 with TRBJ2-7; TRBD2 matches at 8 bases. Germline V gene lookup returns CDR1 GTSNPN and CDR2 SVGIG (reference sequence). The CDR3 is 13 residues long. V lost 3 bases and J lost 2; bases outside the gene matches: 3. The CDR3 sequence: CAWRTGLAYEQYF. CDR3 in DNA: TGTGCCTGGAGGACGGGACTAGCCTACGAGCAGTACTTC.

V usage is TRBV4-3 and J usage is TRBJ2-7, with 9 bases lining up with TRBD1. The CDR3 is 16 amino acids. V gave up 0 bases and J gave up 3 bases; unmatched junction bases: 6. The V gene's germline CDR1 is LGHNA and CDR2 YSLEER. The CDR3, as DNA: TGCGCCAGCAGCCAAGATAGACAGGGGGACTTCTACGAGCAGTACTTC. This sequence encodes CASSQDRQGDFYEQYF.